This note documents a single T cell receptor (beta chain) sequence. Its antigen is as yet unknown. The data are from a study of shared clonotypes between healthy human individuals. Overall study context: The cohort comprised a couple of women and a few men. Their ages spanned 18 to 49 years. Study-level findings and limits: Apart from blood, nothing was sampled; tissue repertoires likely differ.

Trimming took 0 bases from V and 11 from J, leaving 11 bases between them. This CDR3 comprises 13 residues. Germline V gives CDR1 SGHTA, CDR2 FQGNSA. Profiling relied on immunoSEQ multiplex PCR, and the TCRdb table lists in-frame clones only, not all of them. The data show under 1,100,000 clones, with around 78% seen just once and around 0.61% held by the top ten. The rearrangement uses TRBV7-2 and TRBJ2-1; no clear D gene. This receptor was identified in a man aged 18 to 35 in good health. Some clones in this sample may be carry-over from other donors' samples. Sequences were obtained from memory CD4+ T cells from PBMCs. Subset in this sample: CD45RA-negative fraction. CDR3 protein: CASSLAETPQQFF. For the CDR3, the DNA is TGTGCCAGCAGCTTAGCCGAAACACCACAGCAGTTCTTC.